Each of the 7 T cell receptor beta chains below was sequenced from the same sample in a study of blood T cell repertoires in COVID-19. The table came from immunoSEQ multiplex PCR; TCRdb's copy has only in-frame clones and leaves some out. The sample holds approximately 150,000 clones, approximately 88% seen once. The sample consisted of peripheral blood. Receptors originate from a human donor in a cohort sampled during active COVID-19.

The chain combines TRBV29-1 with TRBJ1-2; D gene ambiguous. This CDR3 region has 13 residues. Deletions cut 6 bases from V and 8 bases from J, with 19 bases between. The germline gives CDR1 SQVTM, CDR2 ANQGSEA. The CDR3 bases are TGCAGCGTCCCCAACCTGATGTACGGGGGCTACACCTTC. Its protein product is CSVPNLMYGGYTF.

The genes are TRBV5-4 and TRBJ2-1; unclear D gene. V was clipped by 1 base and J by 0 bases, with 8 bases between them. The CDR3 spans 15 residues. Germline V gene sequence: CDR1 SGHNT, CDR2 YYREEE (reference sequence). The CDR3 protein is CASSLSSSSYNEQFF. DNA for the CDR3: TGTGCCAGCAGCTTGTCGTCTAGCTCCTACAATGAGCAGTTCTTC.

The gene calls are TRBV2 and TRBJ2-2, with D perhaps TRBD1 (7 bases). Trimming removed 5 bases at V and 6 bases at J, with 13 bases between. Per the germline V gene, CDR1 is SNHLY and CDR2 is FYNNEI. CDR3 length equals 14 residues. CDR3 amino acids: CASSPQGGPGELFF. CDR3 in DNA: TGTGCCAGCAGTCCTCAGGGGGGCCCCGGGGAGCTGTTTTTT.

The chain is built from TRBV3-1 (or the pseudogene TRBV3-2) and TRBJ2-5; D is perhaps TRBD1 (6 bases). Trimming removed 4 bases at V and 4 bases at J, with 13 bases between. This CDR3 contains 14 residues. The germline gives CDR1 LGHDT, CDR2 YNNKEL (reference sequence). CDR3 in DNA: TGTGCCAGCAGCCGCCGGAGGACAGCAGAGACCCAGTACTTC. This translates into CASSRRRTAETQYF.

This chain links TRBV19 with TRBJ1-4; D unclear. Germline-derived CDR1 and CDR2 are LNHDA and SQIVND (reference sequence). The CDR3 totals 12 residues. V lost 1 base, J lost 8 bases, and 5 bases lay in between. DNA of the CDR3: TGTGCCAGTAGTATAGGTGGCGAAAAACTGTTTTTT. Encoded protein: CASSIGGEKLFF.

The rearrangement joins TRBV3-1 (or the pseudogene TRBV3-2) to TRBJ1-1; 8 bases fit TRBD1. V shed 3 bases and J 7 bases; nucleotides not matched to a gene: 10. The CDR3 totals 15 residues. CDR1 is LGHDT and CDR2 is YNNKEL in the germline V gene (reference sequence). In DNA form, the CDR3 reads TGTGCCAGCAGCCAGGCAGGCAGGGGGCGAGGTGAAGCTTTCTTT. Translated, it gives CASSQAGRGRGEAFF.

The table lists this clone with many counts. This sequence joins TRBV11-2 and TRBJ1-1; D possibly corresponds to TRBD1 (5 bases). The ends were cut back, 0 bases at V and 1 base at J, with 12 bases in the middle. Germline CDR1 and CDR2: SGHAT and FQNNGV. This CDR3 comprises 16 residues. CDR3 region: CASSLERGAPNTEAFF. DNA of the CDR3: TGTGCCAGCAGCTTAGAAAGGGGTGCACCGAACACTGAAGCTTTCTTT.